This T cell receptor beta chain originates from a study of blood T cell repertoires in COVID-19. Method: immunoSEQ multiplex PCR; TCRdb's copy keeps in-frame clones and lacks some. Here the sample spans some 120,000 clones, around four fifths being singletons. The CDR3 consists of 18 residues. CDR1 DFQATT and CDR2 SNEGSKA come from the germline V gene (reference sequence). Trimming at V came to 3 bases and at J to 5 bases, leaving 13 bases not matched to a gene. The sample was peripheral blood. This sequence originates from an elderly man with active or convalescent COVID-19. The chain joins TRBV20-1 to TRBJ2-7; 16 bases map to TRBD2. The CDR3 DNA reads TGCAGTGCTAGTGGGTCCGGGACTAGCGGGGGGGCCCCGGACGAGCAGTACTTC. This encodes CSASGSGTSGGAPDEQYF.